This T cell receptor beta chain derives from a study of shared clonotypes between healthy human individuals (dated by TCRdb to 2018 to 2021). Broadly, across the study: The cohort included three men and two women between 18 and 49 years of age. For each donor, three plates each were used for CD4 naive and CD4 memory, two plates were used for CD8 naive, and one plate was used for CD8 memory. To increase sequencing depth and limit assay-specific biases, TCR repertoire library preparation and sequencing were carried out by different laboratories using diverse techniques. To estimate repertoire size and how much clonotype sharing occurs between individuals, the study deeply sequenced the blood TCR repertoires of roughly 5 healthy adults. Per donor, leukapheresis produced somewhere between about 0.8 and 9 billion PBMCs. Overall results and qualifications from the work: Because the study included a small number of donors, the genetic and exposure-history diversity represented was limited. Across several donors, approximately 4.9% of naive CD4, approximately 4% of naive CD8, under 2.5% of memory CD4, and over 0.35% of memory CD8 clonotypes were shared. Based on pairwise subsampling, the degree of clonotype sharing among donors was expected to be affected by sequencing depth. Sampling was restricted to blood, and TCR repertoires in tissues likely differ from the TCR repertoires found in blood. Larger estimated clonotype richness was generally found for naive subsets than for memory subsets. Compared with non-shared clonotypes, the clonotypes found in all four sorted-subset donors had higher generation probabilities. Even with the large sequencing depth, rarefaction of the sorted-subset datasets indicated that sequencing was incomplete.

Of note for this clone: The antigen it binds to is not known. No much larger clonotype is one base removed from it; base qualities were not supplied.

Using the deep immunoSEQ assay, TCR CDR3 regions were amplified from genomic DNA by multiplex PCR. Extracted genomic DNA from each cell subset was spread evenly across all wells of several immunoSEQ 96-well plates, with each plate serving as a replicate. For sorted subsets, about 200 ng genomic DNA, equal to 30,000 or so T cell genomes, was loaded into each replicate PCR. The purified libraries were quantified using a Qubit 3.0 fluorometer, sized with a Bioanalyzer 2100, and then quantified again using the KAPA Library Quantification kit. Every immunoSEQ 96-well plate was sequenced on a separate single-read 150-cycle Illumina NextSeq 550 flow cell. As for how the authors treated the data: Because the immunoSEQ output included only junctional sequences and no quality scores, the filtering could not be the same as the filtering used for full-length reads. To assign V/J genes and CDR3, sequences were annotated using PyIR, a Python wrapper for IgBLAST v1.9, with IMGT germline references. Reads were filtered out if the reads had weak V/J assignments (E-value above 1e-6), no CDR3, stop codons, out-of-frame junctions, or ambiguous translated residues. V3J clonotypes were defined by identical inferred V gene, J gene, and CDR3 amino acid sequence. To compute the percentage overlap between repertoires, the number of shared unique clonotypes was divided by the size of the smaller repertoire. Richness of each repertoire was evaluated using RTK rarefaction, the Chao1 estimator, and Recon v2.1 estimates of unobserved clonotypes. Generation probabilities for all TCRbeta clonotypes obtained by the gDNA method from a handful of donors were computed using OLGA. In TCRdb, the immuneACCESS table is reduced to in-frame sequences with V and J assigned. These tables do not hold every clone; where another copy was compared, an unresolved V gene accounts for under half, and the others remain unexplained. The DNA gave D and trimming, while V, J and clone size come from that table. For this sample there are roughly 1,000,000 clones; about 84% appear just once. The ten top clones hold 0.5% to 0.65% of the sample.

The CDR3 sequence holds 16 residues, the cysteine and phenylalanine included. Left in the record is the CDR3 DNA by itself, 48 bases read in frame from the first base. V is trimmed back by 3 bases and J by 8 bases, and the junction contains 15 bases that no gene match accounts for. CDR1 and CDR2 were assigned from the germline V gene as SGDLS and YYNGEE. The donors were healthy, HIV-negative adults with no recently reported acute infections or vaccinations. Every donor was a Caucasian adult residing in Nashville, Tennessee, USA. CD4+ T cells were enriched by magnetic negative selection; naive cells were then positively selected on CD45RA, and the negative fraction formed the memory subset. Blood was collected by leukapheresis, and PBMCs were isolated by Ficoll-Histopaque density gradient centrifugation and then cryopreserved in liquid nitrogen vapor phase. Analytical flow cytometry was used to check the purity and quantity of every magnetically sorted T cell population. From each sorted fraction, genomic DNA was isolated and quantified by UV absorbance on a Nanodrop 2000c.

The clonotype comes from a man aged 18 to 30 in good health. Some clones in this sample may be carry-over from other donors' samples. The V and J segments used are TRBV9 and TRBJ1-2; 8 bases in the middle match TRBD1. Sample: memory CD4+ T cells from PBMCs. The cell subset or site tag for this specimen amounts to: CD45RA-negative fraction. The CDR3 region reads CASSAGQGSYSGGYTF. The DNA sequence reads TGTGCCAGCAGCGCCGGACAGGGCAGTTATTCGGGAGGCTACACCTTC. With the rest looked up from the reference TRBV9 and TRBJ1-2 genes rather than sequenced, the full variable domain is DSGVTQTPKHLITATGQRVTLRCSPRSGDLSVYWYQQSLDQGLQFLIQYYNGEERAKGNILERFSAQQFPDLHSELNLSSLELGDSALYFCASSAGQGSYSGGYTFGSGTRLTVV.